This T cell receptor beta chain originates from a study of blood T cell repertoires in COVID-19. At the level of the study: Sites in the United States, Italy and Spain provided acute and convalescent COVID-19 samples. Sample material is recorded as cDNA or gDNA derived from T cells, B-cell-depleted T cells, or PBMCs.

Here immunoSEQ multiplex PCR was the method, and the copy in TCRdb shows in-frame clones only, minus some. The data hold about 120,000 clones, with 76% observed a single time. Trimming cost V 0 bases and J 0 bases, with 14 bases left between them. The CDR3 has 17 amino acids. The germline V gene has CDR1 MGHRA and CDR2 YSYEKL. The chain combines TRBV4-1 with TRBJ2-5; possibly TRBD2 for D (6 bases). This clonotype was obtained from a woman of 80 years or more with acute or convalescent COVID-19. Sequencing was carried out using peripheral blood. The CDR3 region is CASSQDRAGPYQETQYF. The CDR3 bases are TGCGCCAGCAGCCAAGATAGGGCGGGGCCCTACCAAGAGACCCAGTACTTC.